This entry is about one TCR beta chain. Antigen specificity is unknown. This CDR3 comprises 16 residues. Germline CDR1 SGHVS, CDR2 FNYEAQ. Trimming at V came to 1 base and at J to 0 bases, leaving 5 bases not matched to a gene. Sorted cells reached over 98% purity in every population. This sample was taken from a study of beta chain features in type 1 diabetes. Broader study findings: Type 1 diabetes patients had TCRB CDR3s that were shorter (moderately but significantly so) in all four CD4+ subsets. The question left open here concerned HLA type influencing TCRB rearrangement.

The sequenced template was cDNA made from the entire isolated RNA. Generated by immunoSEQ multiplex PCR, the TCRdb table keeps only in-frame clones and is missing some. The sample records 200,000 to 250,000 clones, around 16% being singletons. The material sequenced was naive CD4+ T cells from blood. V gene TRBV7-6 combines with J gene TRBJ2-5, with TRBD2 matching 7 bases. The receptor comes from a man aged 30-40 years with type 1 diabetes. The CDR3: CASSLEGAGNQETQYF. The CDR3 DNA reads as TGTGCCAGCAGCTTAGAAGGAGCGGGGAACCAAGAGACCCAGTACTTC.